This T cell receptor (beta chain) was identified during a study of T cells in Graves' hyperthyroidism and ophthalmopathy. Study results and caveats: Blood also held most thyroid clonotypes expanded beyond 0.001.

V lost 0 bases and J lost 4, with 13 bases in between. The germline V gene has CDR1 SGDLS and CDR2 YYNGEE. The CDR3 runs to 15 residues. This clonotype showed up many times. Its cognate antigen is unknown. The CDR3 regions of TCR beta were amplified from RNA transcripts. During a first-round RT-PCR of the TCR CDR3, the HTBI primer set was used. TCRdb re-analysed the multiplex PCR reads in MiXCR, keeping a single row per CDR3 protein. The data contain some 760,000 distinct CDR3 sequences, around 15% of them singletons. J is TRBJ1-1 and V is TRBV9, with D unresolved. The sequence came from a woman aged 18-29 years with Graves' hyperthyroidism. Sequencing was carried out using blood. The CDR3 loop is CASSVGPMEGTEAFF. As DNA, the CDR3 is TGTGCCAGCAGCGTAGGCCCCATGGAAGGCACTGAAGCTTTCTTT.